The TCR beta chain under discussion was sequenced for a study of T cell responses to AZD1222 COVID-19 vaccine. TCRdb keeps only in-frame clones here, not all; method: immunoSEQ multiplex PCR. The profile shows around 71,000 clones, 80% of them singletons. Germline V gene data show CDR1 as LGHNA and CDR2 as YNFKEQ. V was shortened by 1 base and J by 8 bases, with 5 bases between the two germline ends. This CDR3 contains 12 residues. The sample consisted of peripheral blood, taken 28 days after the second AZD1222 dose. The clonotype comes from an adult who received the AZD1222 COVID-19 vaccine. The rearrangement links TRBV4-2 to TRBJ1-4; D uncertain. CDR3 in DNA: TGTGCCAGCAGCCAAGTGGAGGAAAAACTGTTTTTT. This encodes CASSQVEEKLFF.